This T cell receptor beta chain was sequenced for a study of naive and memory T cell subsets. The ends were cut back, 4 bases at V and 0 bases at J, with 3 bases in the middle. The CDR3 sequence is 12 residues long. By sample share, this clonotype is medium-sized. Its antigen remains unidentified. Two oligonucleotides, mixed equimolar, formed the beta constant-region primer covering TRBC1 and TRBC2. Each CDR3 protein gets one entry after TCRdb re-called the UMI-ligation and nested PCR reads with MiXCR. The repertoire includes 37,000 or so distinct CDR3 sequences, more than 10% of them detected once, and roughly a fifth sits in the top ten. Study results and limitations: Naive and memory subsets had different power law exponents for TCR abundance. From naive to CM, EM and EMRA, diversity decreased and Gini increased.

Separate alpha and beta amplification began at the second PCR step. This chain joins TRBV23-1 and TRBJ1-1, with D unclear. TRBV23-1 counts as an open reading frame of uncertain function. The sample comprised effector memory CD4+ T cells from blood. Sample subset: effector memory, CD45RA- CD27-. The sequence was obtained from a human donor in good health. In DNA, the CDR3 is TGCGCCAGCAGTCTGGTGAACACTGAAGCTTTCTTT. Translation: CASSLVNTEAFF.